The 14 T cell receptor beta chains in this list originate from one sample, sequenced in a study of sequential checkpoint blockade in melanoma. Clones were read by immunoSEQ multiplex PCR, and TCRdb kept only the in-frame ones, dropping some. The data contain 27,000 or so clones, about three quarters of them singletons. Treatment denoted: randomized to nivolumab then ipilimumab (arm A) or the reverse (arm B). Specimen: CD8+ T cells sorted from blood (inferred from file names), collected from a patient given nivolumab and ipilimumab in sequence. The receptor set was obtained from a human donor with melanoma.

The CDR3 sequence: CASSLRAVDEQYF. The CDR3 bases are TGTGCCAGTAGCCTGAGGGCGGTCGACGAGCAGTACTTC. V gene TRBV19 combines with J gene TRBJ2-7, with D possibly being TRBD2 (5 bases). There are 13 residues in the CDR3. From germline, CDR1 is LNHDA and CDR2 SQIVND (reference sequence). V lost 6 bases, J lost 5 bases, and 14 bases lay in between.

V and J are TRBV28 and TRBJ1-1; 10 bases map to TRBD1. The CDR3 spans 16 residues. Germline V lookup: CDR1 MDHEN, CDR2 SYDVKM. Trimming removed 5 bases from V and 1 base from J; junction bases left unmatched: 7. The CDR3 region is CASSLPRTGGNTEAFF. In DNA, the CDR3 is TGTGCCAGCAGTCTACCCCGGACAGGGGGGAACACTGAAGCTTTCTTT.

The genes are TRBV27 and TRBJ2-7; weak D call: TRBD2 (6 bases). CDR1 and CDR2 (germline): MNHEY, SMNVEV (reference sequence). Trimming removed 2 bases from V and 7 bases from J, with 6 bases in between. This CDR3 is built from 11 residues. The CDR3 loop reads CASSLGGEQYF. CDR3 DNA sequence: TGTGCCAGCAGTTTAGGGGGGGAGCAGTACTTC.

This sequence joins TRBV15 and TRBJ2-7; the match to TRBD1 covers 7 bases. Germline V CDR1 and CDR2: LNHNV, YYDKDF (reference sequence). This CDR3 spans 15 amino acids. V trimming: 0 bases; J trimming: 4 bases; junction bases outside the gene matches: 6. The CDR3 region is CATSRDNEGAYEQYF. The DNA of the CDR3 is TGTGCCACCAGCAGAGATAACGAGGGGGCATACGAGCAGTACTTC.

The chain employs TRBV19 and TRBJ2-5; possibly TRBD2 for D (5 bases). The J call may be in error: the DNA end matches TRBJ2-7 better. In germline, CDR1 is LNHDA, CDR2 SQIVND (reference sequence). The CDR3 length is 11 residues. The CDR3 is CASWSGYEQYF. The CDR3 DNA sequence: TGTGCCAGTTGGAGCGGTTACGAGCAGTACTTC.

The chain links TRBV7-6 to TRBJ2-2; possible D gene TRBD1, 5 bases. Germline assignment: CDR1 SGHVS and CDR2 FNYEAQ. Between the trimmed V and J ends, which lost 3 bases and 6 bases, there was a span of 14 bases. This CDR3 region has 15 residues. The CDR3 bases are TGTGCCAGCAGCTTCTCCGCAGGGCTGGCCGGGGAGCTGTTTTTT. Encoded protein: CASSFSAGLAGELFF.

Here the CDR3 DNA reads TGTGCCAGCAGTGAACAGGGTTTTGGGGGAAACACCATATATTTT. As protein: CASSEQGFGGNTIYF. V gene TRBV6-1 combines with J gene TRBJ1-3, with D tentatively TRBD1 (5 bases). This CDR3 has 15 residues. CDR1 and CDR2 (germline): MNHNS, SASEGT. V was cut by 2 bases and J by 4 bases, with 12 bases left in between.

In this sample, this clone turned up a few times. J is TRBJ1-1 and V is TRBV27; 10 bases map to TRBD1. Germline-derived CDR1 and CDR2 are MNHEY and SMNVEV (reference sequence). CDR3 size: 13 residues. The trim removed 5 bases at V and 7 bases at J, leaving 4 bases unmatched. The CDR3 DNA sequence: TGTGCCAGCAGTGCCGGGACAGGGGATGAAGCTTTCTTT. This translates into CASSAGTGDEAFF.

V is TRBV27 and J is TRBJ2-7; D remains unclear. Per germline, CDR1 MNHEY and CDR2 SMNVEV (reference sequence). The CDR3 sequence is 14 residues long. V lost 3 bases to trimming and J lost 5 bases, with 14 bases between them. DNA for the CDR3: TGTGCCAGCAGTTTCTGGGCACCTTGGGACGAGCAGTACTTC. It encodes CASSFWAPWDEQYF.

This clone was detected a few times. The J gene is TRBJ1-1, the V gene TRBV6-1; D is possibly TRBD1 (5 bases). Germline V gene data show CDR1 as MNHNS and CDR2 as SASEGT. The CDR3 has 15 amino acids. Trimming left V 5 bases short and J 1 base short, with 14 bases between. CDR3 in amino acids: CASSNGLGGNTEAFF. As DNA, the CDR3 is TGTGCCAGCAGTAACGGATTGGGGGGGAACACTGAAGCTTTCTTT.

This clone occurred once. The CDR3 region is CASSLGLQREPYEQYF. DNA of the CDR3: TGTGCCAGCAGCTTAGGCCTCCAGCGGGAACCATACGAGCAGTACTTC. The chain is built from TRBV13 and TRBJ2-7; 7 bases are a match to TRBD2. The V and J ends lost 0 bases and 4 bases, in that order; junction bases with no gene match: 9. The CDR3 is 16 residues long. CDR1 PRHDT and CDR2 FYEKMQ come from the germline V gene (reference sequence).

V and J are TRBV19 and TRBJ2-2, with 9 bases matching TRBD2. The CDR3 is made up of 16 amino acids. Germline lookup yields CDR1 LNHDA and CDR2 SQIVND (reference sequence). Losses at the gene ends were 3 bases for V and 3 bases for J; bases not matched to a gene: 5. The CDR3 spells CASSMSSGGYTGELFF. The CDR3 bases are TGTGCCAGTAGTATGAGTAGCGGGGGATACACCGGGGAGCTGTTTTTT.

The genes are TRBV7-9 and TRBJ2-5, with a weak D call TRBD2 (5 bases). The CDR3 has 14 amino acids. The V gene lost 5 bases and the J gene lost 5 bases, with 15 bases spanning the gap. CDR1 SEHNR and CDR2 FQNEAQ come from the germline V gene (reference sequence). CDR3 residues: CASSEPPPGETQYF. The DNA of the CDR3 is TGTGCCAGCAGCGAGCCACCCCCGGGGGAGACCCAGTACTTC. The whole variable domain, remainder taken from reference TRBV7-9 and TRBJ2-5, is DTGVSQNPRHKITKRGQNVTFRCDPISEHNRLYWYRQTLGQGPEFLTYFQNEAQLEKSRLLSDRFSAERPKGSFSTLEIQRTEQGDSAMYLCASSEPPPGETQYFGPGTRLLVL.

V is TRBV7-8 and J is TRBJ2-1; no clear D gene. CDR1 is SGHVS and CDR2 is FQNEAQ in the germline V gene. The CDR3 extends over 15 amino acids. Trimming cost V 5 bases and J 0 bases, with 11 bases left between them. The CDR3 DNA sequence: TGTGCCAGCAGCCCCATACGTAGCTCCTACAATGAGCAGTTCTTC. Protein sequence: CASSPIRSSYNEQFF.